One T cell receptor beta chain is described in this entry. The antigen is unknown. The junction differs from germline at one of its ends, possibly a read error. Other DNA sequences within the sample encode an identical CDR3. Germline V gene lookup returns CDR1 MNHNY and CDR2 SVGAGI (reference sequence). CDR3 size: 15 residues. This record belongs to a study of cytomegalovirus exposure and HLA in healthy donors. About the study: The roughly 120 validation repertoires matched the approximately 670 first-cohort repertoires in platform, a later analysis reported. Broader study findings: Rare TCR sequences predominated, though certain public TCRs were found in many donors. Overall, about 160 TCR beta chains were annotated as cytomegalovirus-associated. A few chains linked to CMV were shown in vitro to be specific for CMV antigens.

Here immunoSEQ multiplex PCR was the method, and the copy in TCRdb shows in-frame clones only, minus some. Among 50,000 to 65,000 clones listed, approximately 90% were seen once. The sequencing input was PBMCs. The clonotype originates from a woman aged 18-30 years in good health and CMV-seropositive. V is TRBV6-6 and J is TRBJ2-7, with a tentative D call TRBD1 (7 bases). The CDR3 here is CASSSGGGARYEQYF. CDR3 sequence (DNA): TGTGCCAGTAGTTCTGGAGGGGGCGCCCGCTACGAGCAGTACTTC.